Below, 16 T cell receptor beta chains from the same sample are listed, as sequenced in a study of OX40 agonist ivuxolimab in advanced cancers. The table came from immunoSEQ multiplex PCR; TCRdb's copy has only in-frame clones and leaves some out. The sample records 70,000 or so clones, about 93% being singletons. Specimen: CD4+ or CD8+ T cells sorted from blood, collected in a trial of the OX40 agonist ivuxolimab. Receptors were obtained from an adult with an advanced solid tumor such as melanoma, head and neck, liver or kidney cancer.

The rearrangement uses TRBV9 and TRBJ2-1; D might be TRBD1 (5 bases). Germline CDR1 is SGDLS and CDR2 is YYNGEE. The CDR3 runs to 13 residues. Trimming took 5 bases from V and 7 from J, leaving 13 bases between them. DNA for the CDR3: TGTGCCAGCAGAGGACATTCAGCGAATGAGCAGTTCTTC. This gives the protein CASRGHSANEQFF.

The chain combines TRBV2 with TRBJ2-2; D uncertain. The CDR3 is made up of 14 amino acids. The germline gives CDR1 SNHLY, CDR2 FYNNEI. V lost 1 base to trimming and J lost 4 bases, with 7 bases between them. CDR3 sequence reads: CASSEGVGTGELFF. The CDR3 nucleotides are TGTGCCAGCAGTGAAGGGGTTGGCACCGGGGAGCTGTTTTTT.

V gene TRBV7-6 combines with J gene TRBJ2-7; a possible D gene is TRBD2 (6 bases). Germline CDR1 SGHVS, CDR2 FNYEAQ. The CDR3 consists of 14 residues. V shed 2 bases and J shed 2 bases, with 10 bases lying between them. The CDR3 spells CASSLTGETYEQYF. The CDR3, as DNA: TGTGCCAGCAGCTTAACGGGGGAGACCTACGAGCAGTACTTC.

Written as DNA, the CDR3 is TGTGCCAGCAGGGAGACAGCCTCCTACAATGAGCAGTTCTTC. This translates into CASRETASYNEQFF. The chain links TRBV27 to TRBJ2-1, with D tentatively TRBD1 (5 bases). V was trimmed by 6 bases and J by 0 bases, leaving 9 bases between them. In germline, CDR1 is MNHEY, CDR2 SMNVEV (reference sequence). The CDR3 has 14 amino acids.

J is TRBJ1-1 and V is TRBV19; no clear D. Looked up from germline, CDR1 is LNHDA and CDR2 is SQIVND (reference sequence). V gave up 0 bases and J gave up 5 bases, with 16 bases separating them. The CDR3 is 16 residues long. CDR3 sequence (DNA): TGTGCCAGTAGTATAGATCCCGCGGGAGGACGTACTGAAGCTTTCTTT. Translating gives CASSIDPAGGRTEAFF. Based on the CDR3 plus reference TRBV19 and TRBJ1-1, the full variable domain is DGGITQSPKYLFRKEGQNVTLSCEQNLNHDAMYWYRQDPGQGLRLIYYSQIVNDFQKGDIAEGYSVSREKKESFPLTVTSAQKNPTAFYLCASSIDPAGGRTEAFFGQGTRLTVV.

DNA of the CDR3: TGTGCCAGCAGCCCCCCCGGTTGGGGTCCTGGAAACACCATATATTTT. As protein: CASSPPGWGPGNTIYF. The genes are TRBV7-8 and TRBJ1-3; D is uncertain. The CDR3 length is 16 residues. V was shortened by 5 bases and J by 2 bases, with 16 bases between the two germline ends. The V gene's germline CDR1 is SGHVS and CDR2 FQNEAQ.

This chain connects TRBV7-9 to TRBJ1-2; D remains ambiguous. This CDR3 contains 16 residues. Trimming took off 1 base at V and 4 bases at J, with 16 bases between the two ends. CDR1 SEHNR and CDR2 FQNEAQ come from the germline V gene (reference sequence). The CDR3 region has the DNA TGTGCCAGCAGCTTAGGTGAACAGCATAGAGTCTATGGCTACACCTTC. The encoded protein is CASSLGEQHRVYGYTF.

The CDR3 spells CAWPPASGNTIYF. For the CDR3, the DNA is TGTGCCTGGCCTCCCGCCTCTGGAAACACCATATATTTT. The rearrangement uses TRBV30 and TRBJ1-3; D ambiguous. The CDR3 runs to 13 residues. The germline CDR1 and CDR2 sequences are GTSNPN and SVGIG (reference sequence). V gave up 5 bases and J gave up 0 bases, with 8 bases separating them.

CDR3 coding DNA: TGTGCCAGCACCGCGACAGGGTTCGGGGGCTACACCTTC. Translating it yields CASTATGFGGYTF. The genes are TRBV11-3 and TRBJ1-2, with TRBD1 identical over 7 bases. Germline CDR1 reads SGHNT; CDR2 reads YENEEA. The J segment lost 8 bases and the V segment lost 7 bases, leaving 10 bases of the junction unmatched. This CDR3 is 13 amino acids long.

The V gene is TRBV4-2, the J gene TRBJ1-6; D is uncertain. The V and J ends lost 1 base and 7 bases respectively, with 5 bases between them. This CDR3 spans 13 amino acids. CDR1 is LGHNA, CDR2 YNFKEQ, per germline. The DNA of the CDR3 is TGTGCCAGCAGCCAAGGGACGAATTCACCCCTCCACTTT. This encodes CASSQGTNSPLHF.

The gene calls are TRBV5-6 and TRBJ2-7; D may be TRBD1 (5 bases). CDR3 length: 14 residues. V was clipped by 5 bases and J by 3 bases, with 15 bases between them. CDR1 is SGHDT and CDR2 is YYEEEE in the germline V gene. In DNA form, the CDR3 reads TGTGCCAGCAGGGTGTGGGGCAGGGACTACGAGCAGTACTTC. As protein: CASRVWGRDYEQYF.

V is TRBV7-2 and J is TRBJ1-1; no clear D. Germline values: CDR1 SGHTA, CDR2 FQGNSA. This CDR3 has 13 residues. Trimming took off 5 bases at V and 7 bases at J, with 14 bases between the two ends. The CDR3 region is CASSPGIGDEAFF. In DNA, the CDR3 is TGTGCCAGCAGCCCGGGCATAGGCGATGAAGCTTTCTTT.

The chain is built from TRBV14 and TRBJ1-4; D might be TRBD1 (5 bases). Trimming took off 0 bases at V and 6 bases at J, with 11 bases between the two ends. Germline values: CDR1 SGHDN, CDR2 FVKESK. This CDR3 comprises 15 residues. This chain's CDR3 is CASSQDRGYYEKLFF. The CDR3 coding sequence is TGTGCCAGCAGCCAAGATCGGGGGTACTATGAAAAACTGTTTTTT.

J is TRBJ1-2 and V is TRBV6-6, with D perhaps matching TRBD1 (5 bases). The V gene lost 6 bases and the J gene lost 4 bases, with 12 bases spanning the gap. This CDR3 contains 13 residues. Germline lookup yields CDR1 MNHNY and CDR2 SVGAGI (reference sequence). The CDR3, as DNA: TGTGCCAGCAGATCCGGGGCTCCCTATGGCTACACCTTC. Translating it yields CASRSGAPYGYTF.

This chain connects TRBV7-6 to TRBJ2-2, with TRBD1 matching over 11 bases. Germline V gene sequence: CDR1 SGHVS, CDR2 FNYEAQ. V trimming: 3 bases; J trimming: 7 bases; junction bases outside the gene matches: 7. The CDR3 loop spans 16 amino acids. Here the CDR3 reads CASSFTGTGGVGELFF. CDR3 sequence (DNA): TGTGCCAGCAGCTTCACTGGGACAGGGGGGGTCGGGGAGCTGTTTTTT.

This clone came up once. The rearrangement uses TRBV29-1 and TRBJ1-1, with no clear D. CDR3 length: 14 amino acids. In germline, CDR1 is SQVTM, CDR2 ANQGSEA. The V end was cut by 0 bases, the J end by 0 bases, with 8 bases between. CDR3 DNA: TGCAGCGTTGAAGATGCTCTTATGAACACTGAAGCTTTCTTT. The encoded protein is CSVEDALMNTEAFF.